The 4 T cell receptor beta chains in this list originate from one sample, sequenced in a study of T cells after yellow fever vaccination. TCRdb fed the 5' RACE reads into MiXCR, producing one record per CDR3 protein. The sample lists some 220,000 distinct CDR3 sequences, less than 3.5% occurring once. Sequenced material: CD4+ T cells sorted from PBMCs, taken 10 days after the yellow fever booster vaccination. Receptors were obtained from a man aged 18 to 29 who received the YFV17D yellow fever vaccine.

The V call is TRBV5-1, the J call TRBJ2-5; 7 positions match TRBD1. V was clipped by 4 bases and J by 9 bases; unmatched bases: 15. This CDR3 is 15 amino acids long. Germline CDR1 is SGHRS and CDR2 is YFSETQ. The CDR3 here is CASSPPWDSLSSQYF. CDR3 DNA sequence: TGCGCCAGCAGCCCCCCCTGGGACAGCCTATCTTCCCAGTACTTC.

This clonotype was observed a few times. The chain has TRBV7-2 and TRBJ2-7, with D maybe TRBD1 (5 bases). Germline loops: CDR1 SGHTA, CDR2 FQGNSA. The CDR3 runs 13 residues. Trimming stripped 1 base from V and 5 bases from J, with 9 bases between. The CDR3 reads CASSLGGLDEQYF. The CDR3 DNA reads as TGTGCCAGCAGCTTAGGGGGCTTGGACGAGCAGTACTTC.

To note about this clonotype: This may come from a read error, since a much larger clone is one base off. This sequence joins TRBV6-1 and TRBJ1-2, with D hard to call. The CDR3 runs 11 residues. Germline lookup yields CDR1 MNHNS and CDR2 SASEGT. This CDR3 reads CDSSSPSGYTF. CDR3 DNA sequence: TGTGACAGCAGTTCCCCCAGTGGCTACACCTTC.

In this sample, this clonotype turned up many times. The V and J genes are TRBV15 and TRBJ1-6; 7 bases are shared with TRBD1. This CDR3 spans 16 amino acids. V lost 1 base and J lost 9; bases outside the gene matches: 9. Germline CDR1 LNHNV, CDR2 YYDKDF (reference sequence). The chain's CDR3 is CATSRATTGLSSPLHF. CDR3 DNA: TGTGCCACCAGCAGAGCGACGACAGGGTTAAGTTCACCCCTCCACTTT.